This TCR beta chain comes out of a study of T cell responses to AZD1222 COVID-19 vaccine. Pooling was applied to second doses at about 4 or about 12 weeks. Study results and limitations: Repertoires in all cases were sampled only once the peak T cell response had passed.

A few counts support this clone. Its antigen is unidentified. The J segment lost 7 bases and the V segment lost 5 bases, leaving 10 bases of the junction unmatched. Germline V gene data show CDR1 as MNHEY and CDR2 as SMNVEV (reference sequence). The CDR3 length is 15 residues. TCRdb keeps only in-frame clones here, not all; method: immunoSEQ multiplex PCR. This sample yields over 20,000 clones, of which around 86% are seen a single time; about 35% belongs to the top ten. This chain links TRBV27 with TRBJ1-2, with TRBD1 matching over 10 bases. Material: peripheral blood, obtained 28 days after the second AZD1222 dose. The TCR originated in an adult who received the AZD1222 COVID-19 vaccine. The CDR3 nucleotides read TGTGCCAGCAGTCCGACAGGGGGCGGAAGGGGTGGCTACACCTTC. The encoded protein is CASSPTGGGRGGYTF.